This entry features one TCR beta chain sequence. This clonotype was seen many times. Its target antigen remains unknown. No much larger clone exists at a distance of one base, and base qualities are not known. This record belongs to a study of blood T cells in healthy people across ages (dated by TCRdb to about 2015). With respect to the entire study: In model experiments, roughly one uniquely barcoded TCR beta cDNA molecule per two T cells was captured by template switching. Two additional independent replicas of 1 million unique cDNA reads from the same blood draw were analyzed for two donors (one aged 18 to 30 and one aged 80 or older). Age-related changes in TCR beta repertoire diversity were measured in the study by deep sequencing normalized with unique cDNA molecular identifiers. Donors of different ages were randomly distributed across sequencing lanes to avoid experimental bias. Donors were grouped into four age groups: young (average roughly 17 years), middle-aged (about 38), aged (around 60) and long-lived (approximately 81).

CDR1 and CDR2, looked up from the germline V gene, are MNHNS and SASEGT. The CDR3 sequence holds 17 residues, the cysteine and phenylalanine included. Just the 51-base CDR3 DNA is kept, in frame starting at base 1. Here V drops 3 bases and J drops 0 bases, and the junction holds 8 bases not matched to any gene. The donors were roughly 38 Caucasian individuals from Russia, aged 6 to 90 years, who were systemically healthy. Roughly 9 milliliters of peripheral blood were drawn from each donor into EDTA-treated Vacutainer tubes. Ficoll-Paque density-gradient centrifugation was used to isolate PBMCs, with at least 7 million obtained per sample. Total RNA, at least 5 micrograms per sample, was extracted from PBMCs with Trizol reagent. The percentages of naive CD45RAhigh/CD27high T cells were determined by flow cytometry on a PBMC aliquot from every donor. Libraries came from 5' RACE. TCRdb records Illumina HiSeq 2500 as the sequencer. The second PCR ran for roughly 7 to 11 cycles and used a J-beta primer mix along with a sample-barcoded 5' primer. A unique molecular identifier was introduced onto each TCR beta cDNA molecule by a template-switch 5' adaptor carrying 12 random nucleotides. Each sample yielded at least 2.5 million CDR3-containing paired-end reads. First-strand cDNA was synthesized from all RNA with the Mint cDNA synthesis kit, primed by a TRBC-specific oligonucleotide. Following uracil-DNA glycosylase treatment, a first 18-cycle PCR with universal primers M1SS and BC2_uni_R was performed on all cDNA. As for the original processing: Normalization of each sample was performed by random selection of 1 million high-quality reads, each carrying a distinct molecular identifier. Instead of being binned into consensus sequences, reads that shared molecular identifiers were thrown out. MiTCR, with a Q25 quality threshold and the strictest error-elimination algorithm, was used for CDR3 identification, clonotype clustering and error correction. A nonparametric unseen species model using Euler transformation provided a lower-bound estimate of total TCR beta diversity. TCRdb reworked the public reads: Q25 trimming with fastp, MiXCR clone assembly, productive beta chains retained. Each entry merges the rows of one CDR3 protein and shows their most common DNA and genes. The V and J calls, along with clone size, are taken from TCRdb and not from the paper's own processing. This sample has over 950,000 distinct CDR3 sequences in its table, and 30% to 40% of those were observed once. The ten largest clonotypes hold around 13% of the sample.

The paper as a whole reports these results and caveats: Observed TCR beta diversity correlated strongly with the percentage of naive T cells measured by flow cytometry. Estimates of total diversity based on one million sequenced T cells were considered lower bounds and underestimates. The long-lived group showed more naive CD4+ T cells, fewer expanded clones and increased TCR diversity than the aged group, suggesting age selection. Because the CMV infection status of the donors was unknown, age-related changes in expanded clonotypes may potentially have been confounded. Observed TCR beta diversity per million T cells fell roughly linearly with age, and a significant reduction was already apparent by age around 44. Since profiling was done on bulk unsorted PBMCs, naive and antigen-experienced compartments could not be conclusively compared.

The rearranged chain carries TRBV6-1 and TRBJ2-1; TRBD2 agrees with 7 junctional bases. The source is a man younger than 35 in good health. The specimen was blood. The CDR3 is CASSEVFGGSSYNEQFF. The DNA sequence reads TGTGCCAGCAGTGAGGTCTTCGGCGGGAGCTCCTACAATGAGCAGTTCTTC.